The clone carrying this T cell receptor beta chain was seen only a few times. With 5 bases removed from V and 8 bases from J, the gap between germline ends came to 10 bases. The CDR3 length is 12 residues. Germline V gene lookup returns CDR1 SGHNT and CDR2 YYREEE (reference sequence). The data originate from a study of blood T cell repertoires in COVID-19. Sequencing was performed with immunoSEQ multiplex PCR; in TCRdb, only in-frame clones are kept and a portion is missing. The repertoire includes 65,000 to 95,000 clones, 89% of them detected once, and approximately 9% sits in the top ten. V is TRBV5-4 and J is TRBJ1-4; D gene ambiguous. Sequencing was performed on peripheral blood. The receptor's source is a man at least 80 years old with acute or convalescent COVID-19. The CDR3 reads CASRGDGEKLFF. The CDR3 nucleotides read TGTGCCAGCAGGGGTGACGGGGAAAAACTGTTTTTT. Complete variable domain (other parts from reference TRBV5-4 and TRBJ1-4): ETGVTQSPTHLIKTRGQQVTLRCSSQSGHNTVSWYQQALGQGPQFIFQYYREEENGRGNFPPRFSGLQFPNYSSELNVNALELDDSALYLCASRGDGEKLFFGSGTQLSVL.